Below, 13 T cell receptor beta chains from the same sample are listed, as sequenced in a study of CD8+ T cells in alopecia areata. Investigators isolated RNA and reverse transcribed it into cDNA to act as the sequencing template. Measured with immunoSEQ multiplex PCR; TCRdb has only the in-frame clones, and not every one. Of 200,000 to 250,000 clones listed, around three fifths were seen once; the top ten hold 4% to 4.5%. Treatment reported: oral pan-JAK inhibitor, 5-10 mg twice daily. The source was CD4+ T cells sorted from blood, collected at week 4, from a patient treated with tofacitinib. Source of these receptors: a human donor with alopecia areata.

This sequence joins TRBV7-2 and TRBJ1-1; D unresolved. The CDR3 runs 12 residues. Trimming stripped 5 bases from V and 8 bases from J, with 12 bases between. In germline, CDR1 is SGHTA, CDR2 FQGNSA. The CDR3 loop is CASSPYTSEAFF. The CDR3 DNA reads TGTGCCAGCAGCCCCTACACTTCGGAAGCTTTCTTT.

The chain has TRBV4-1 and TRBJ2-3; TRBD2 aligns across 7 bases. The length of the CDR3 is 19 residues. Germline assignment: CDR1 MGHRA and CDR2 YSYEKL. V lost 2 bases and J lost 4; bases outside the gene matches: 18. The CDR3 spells CASSQPAGRSPLRADTQYF. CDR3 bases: TGCGCCAGCAGCCAACCAGCGGGGAGAAGCCCCCTACGAGCAGATACGCAGTATTTT.

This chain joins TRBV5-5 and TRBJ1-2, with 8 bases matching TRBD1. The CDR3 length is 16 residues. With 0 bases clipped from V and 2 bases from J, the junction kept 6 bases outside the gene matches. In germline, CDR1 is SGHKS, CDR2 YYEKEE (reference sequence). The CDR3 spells CASSLGLGQGNYGYTF. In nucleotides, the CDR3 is TGTGCCAGCAGCTTGGGGCTCGGACAGGGAAACTATGGCTACACCTTC.

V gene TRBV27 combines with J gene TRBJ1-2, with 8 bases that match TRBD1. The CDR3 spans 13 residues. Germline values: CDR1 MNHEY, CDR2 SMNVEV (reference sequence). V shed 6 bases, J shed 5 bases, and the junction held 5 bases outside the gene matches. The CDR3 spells CASRFDRGYGYTF. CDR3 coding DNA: TGTGCCAGCAGATTCGACAGGGGATATGGCTACACCTTC.

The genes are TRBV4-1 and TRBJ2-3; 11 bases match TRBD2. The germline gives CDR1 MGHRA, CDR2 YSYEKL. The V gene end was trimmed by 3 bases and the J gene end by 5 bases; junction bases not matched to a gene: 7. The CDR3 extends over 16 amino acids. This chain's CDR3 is CASSHRSGGGGDTQYF. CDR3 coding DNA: TGCGCCAGCAGCCATCGTAGCGGGGGGGGCGGAGATACGCAGTATTTT.

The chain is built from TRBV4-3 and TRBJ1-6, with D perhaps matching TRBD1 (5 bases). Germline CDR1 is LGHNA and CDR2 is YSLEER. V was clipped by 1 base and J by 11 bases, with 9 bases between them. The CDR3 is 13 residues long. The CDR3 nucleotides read TGCGCCAGCAGCCAAGTTGGGGGGACACCCCTCCACTTT. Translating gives CASSQVGGTPLHF.

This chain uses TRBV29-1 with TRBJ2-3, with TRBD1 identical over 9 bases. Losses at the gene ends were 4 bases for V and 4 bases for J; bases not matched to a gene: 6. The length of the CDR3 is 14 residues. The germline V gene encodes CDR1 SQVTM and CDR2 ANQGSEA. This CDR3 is CSVARDRASDTQYF. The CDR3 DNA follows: TGCAGCGTTGCCCGGGACAGGGCGTCAGATACGCAGTATTTT.

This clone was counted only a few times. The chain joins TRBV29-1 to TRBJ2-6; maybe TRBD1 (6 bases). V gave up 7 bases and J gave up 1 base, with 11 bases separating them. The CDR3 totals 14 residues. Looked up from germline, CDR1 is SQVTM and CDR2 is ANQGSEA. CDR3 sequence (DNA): TGCAGCGCGTTCACAGGGTCTGGGGCCAACGTCCTGACTTTC. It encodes CSAFTGSGANVLTF.

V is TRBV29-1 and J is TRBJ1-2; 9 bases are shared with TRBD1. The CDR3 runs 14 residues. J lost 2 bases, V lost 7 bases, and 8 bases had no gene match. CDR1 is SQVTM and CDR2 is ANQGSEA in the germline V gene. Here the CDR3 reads CSGRAGTGNYGYTF. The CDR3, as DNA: TGCAGCGGAAGGGCCGGGACAGGGAACTATGGCTACACCTTC.

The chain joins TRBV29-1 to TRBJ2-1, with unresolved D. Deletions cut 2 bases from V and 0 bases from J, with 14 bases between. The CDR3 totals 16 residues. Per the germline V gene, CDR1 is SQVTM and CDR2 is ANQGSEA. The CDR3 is CSVEFGLSSSYNEQFF. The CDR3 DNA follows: TGCAGCGTTGAATTCGGCCTATCGAGCTCCTACAATGAGCAGTTCTTC.

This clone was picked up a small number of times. CDR3 nucleotide sequence: TGCGCCAGCCGGGGACTAGCGGGGACAGATACGCAGTATTTT. Residues: CASRGLAGTDTQYF. The V and J genes are TRBV4-1 and TRBJ2-3; 13 positions match TRBD2. Per the germline V gene, CDR1 is MGHRA and CDR2 is YSYEKL. The CDR3 is 14 residues long. The trim removed 8 bases at V and 3 bases at J, leaving 2 bases unmatched.

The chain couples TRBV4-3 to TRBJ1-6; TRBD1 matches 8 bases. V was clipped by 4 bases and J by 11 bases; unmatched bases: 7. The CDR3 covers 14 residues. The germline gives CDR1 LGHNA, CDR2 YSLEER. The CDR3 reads CASSLTGGKAPLHF. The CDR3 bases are TGCGCCAGCAGCCTAACAGGGGGAAAGGCACCCCTCCACTTT.

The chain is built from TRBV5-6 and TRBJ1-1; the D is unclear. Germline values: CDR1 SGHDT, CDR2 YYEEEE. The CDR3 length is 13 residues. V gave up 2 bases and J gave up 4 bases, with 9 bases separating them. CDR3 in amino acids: CASSFDRFTEAFF. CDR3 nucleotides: TGTGCCAGCAGCTTCGACCGGTTCACTGAAGCTTTCTTT.